These 16 T cell receptor beta chains were all obtained from the same sample, sequenced in a study of blood T cell repertoires in COVID-19. Measured with immunoSEQ multiplex PCR; TCRdb has only the in-frame clones, and not every one. Found here are 130,000 to 150,000 clones, roughly 80% of them singletons; the top ten hold 4.5% to 5%. The sample consisted of peripheral blood. Receptor source: a woman in her 70s with COVID-19, enrolled during active disease.

The rearrangement joins TRBV9 to TRBJ1-1, with D possibly being TRBD1 (6 bases). V gave up 0 bases and J gave up 1 base, with 10 bases separating them. The germline V gene has CDR1 SGDLS and CDR2 YYNGEE. The CDR3 extends over 15 amino acids. CDR3 sequence reads: CASSVGTASNTEAFF. The CDR3 DNA reads as TGTGCCAGCAGCGTAGGGACAGCATCGAACACTGAAGCTTTCTTT.

This sequence joins TRBV27 and TRBJ1-5; 8 bases match TRBD1. Looked up from germline, CDR1 is MNHEY and CDR2 is SMNVEV (reference sequence). This CDR3 has 14 amino acids. The trim removed 4 bases at V and 8 bases at J, leaving 7 bases unmatched. CDR3 in DNA: TGTGCCAGCAGTTCCACAGGGGGGTTTGAGCCCCAGCATTTT. The encoded protein is CASSSTGGFEPQHF.

The chain recombines TRBV6-2 or TRBV6-3 with TRBJ2-7; no firm D call. CDR1 and CDR2 (germline): MNHEY, SVGEGT. This CDR3 spans 13 amino acids. V was shortened by 2 bases and J by 0 bases, with 5 bases between the two germline ends. The CDR3 DNA is TGTGCCAGCAGTTACACAAACTCCTACGAGCAGTACTTC. Amino acids: CASSYTNSYEQYF.

The chain combines TRBV5-4 with TRBJ1-6, with 7 bases that match TRBD1. Germline-derived CDR1 and CDR2 are SGHNT and YYREEE (reference sequence). The CDR3 is 16 amino acids. V was clipped by 1 base and J by 8 bases; unmatched bases: 9. CDR3 loop: CASSLFDRAKDSPLHF. CDR3 nucleotide sequence: TGTGCCAGCAGCTTGTTTGACAGGGCTAAAGATTCACCCCTCCACTTT. The full variable domain, in which reference TRBV5-4 and TRBJ1-6 provide the parts outside the CDR3, is ETGVTQSPTHLIKTRGQQVTLRCSSQSGHNTVSWYQQALGQGPQFIFQYYREEENGRGNFPPRFSGLQFPNYSSELNVNALELDDSALYLCASSLFDRAKDSPLHFGNGTRLTVT.

The V and J genes are TRBV14 and TRBJ1-1; D perhaps matches TRBD1 (6 bases). Trimming shortened V by 2 bases and J by 3 bases, and 16 bases separated the two germline ends. The CDR3 runs 16 residues. Germline loops: CDR1 SGHDN, CDR2 FVKESK. The CDR3 protein is CASSQPGGQRHTEAFF. CDR3 in DNA: TGTGCCAGCAGCCAACCCGGAGGACAGCGCCACACTGAAGCTTTCTTT.

CDR3 in DNA: TGTGCCAGCACCCGTGGTAGCGGGGGAAACTACGAGCAGTACTTC. Translating gives CASTRGSGGNYEQYF. The V gene is TRBV6-5, the J gene TRBJ2-7; TRBD2 matches 9 bases. This CDR3 has 15 residues. CDR1 and CDR2 from the germline V gene are MNHEY and SVGAGI. V lost 7 bases to trimming and J lost 3 bases; unmatched junction nucleotides: 10.

This clone showed up just once. This rearrangement joins TRBV12-3 or TRBV12-4 to TRBJ2-3; possibly TRBD2 for D (6 bases). Trimming took 5 bases from V and 5 from J, leaving 11 bases between them. The CDR3 length is 13 residues. The CDR3 sequence: CASSIGGVDTQYF. The CDR3 bases are TGTGCCAGCAGTATCGGGGGTGTAGATACGCAGTATTTT.

This clone was detected only a few times. The rearrangement uses TRBV9 and TRBJ2-2, with D possibly being TRBD1 (6 bases). V dropped 4 bases and J dropped 4 bases, with 11 bases sitting between them. CDR1 is SGDLS and CDR2 is YYNGEE in the germline V gene. The CDR3 covers 14 residues. The CDR3 spells CASSSDRFTGELFF. The CDR3 DNA reads TGTGCCAGCAGCTCGGACAGATTCACCGGGGAGCTGTTTTTT.

In this sample, this clone turned up a few times. The chain has TRBV30 and TRBJ1-3; a possible D gene is TRBD1 (6 bases). Germline V gives CDR1 GTSNPN, CDR2 SVGIG (reference sequence). V shed 3 bases and J shed 0 bases, with 15 bases lying between them. The CDR3 extends over 16 amino acids. DNA for the CDR3: TGTGCCTGGAGCATAAGGGGGGGGACCTCTGGAAACACCATATATTTT. The encoded protein is CAWSIRGGTSGNTIYF.

The rearrangement links TRBV18 to TRBJ2-3; 12 positions agree with TRBD2. The junction had 12 bases not matched to a gene; V was cut back by 1 base and J by 1 base. CDR1 and CDR2 (germline): KGHSH, LQKENI. The CDR3 runs 20 residues. The CDR3 spells CASSPLASGGAVTGTDTQYF. In nucleotides, the CDR3 is TGTGCCAGCTCACCACTTGCTAGCGGGGGGGCCGTGACGGGCACAGATACGCAGTATTTT. Variable domain in full (rest from reference TRBV18 and TRBJ2-3): NAGVMQNPRHLVRRRGQEARLRCSPMKGHSHVYWYRQLPEEGLKFMVYLQKENIIDESGMPKERFSAEFPKEGPSILRIQQVVRGDSAAYFCASSPLASGGAVTGTDTQYFGPGTRLTVL.

The chain uses TRBV5-5 and TRBJ2-2, with D perhaps matching TRBD1 (5 bases). CDR1 and CDR2 (germline): SGHKS, YYEKEE (reference sequence). V was shortened by 4 bases and J by 5 bases, with 18 bases between the two germline ends. This CDR3 is 16 amino acids long. CDR3 loop: CASSPVRQKGTGELFF. The CDR3, as DNA: TGTGCCAGCAGCCCGGTCAGGCAAAAGGGGACCGGGGAGCTGTTTTTT. The full variable domain, rest sourced from reference TRBV5-5 and TRBJ2-2, is DAGVTQSPTHLIKTRGQQVTLRCSPISGHKSVSWYQQVLGQGPQFIFQYYEKEERGRGNFPDRFSARQFPNYSSELNVNALLLGDSALYLCASSPVRQKGTGELFFGEGSRLTVL.

J is TRBJ1-5 and V is TRBV12-3 or TRBV12-4; 7 bases match TRBD1. Unmatched junction bases numbered 11, after V lost 9 bases and J lost 9 bases. The CDR3 loop spans 13 amino acids. This CDR3 reads CASQEGAGGPQHF. DNA for the CDR3: TGTGCCAGTCAGGAGGGGGCGGGTGGGCCCCAGCATTTT.

The chain is built from TRBV10-3 and TRBJ2-2; tentative D call: TRBD1 (8 bases). The CDR3 spans 17 residues. V was cut by 4 bases and J by 4 bases, with 19 bases left in between. Germline CDR1 and CDR2: ENHRY and SYGVKD. CDR3 protein: CAISAPQGGSPTGELFF. The CDR3 DNA is TGTGCCATCAGTGCCCCACAGGGGGGGAGTCCCACCGGGGAGCTGTTTTTT.

The chain uses TRBV5-6 and TRBJ2-7; tentative D call: TRBD2 (6 bases). Trimming cost V 4 bases and J 7 bases, with 18 bases left between them. Germline V gene lookup returns CDR1 SGHDT and CDR2 YYEEEE. This CDR3 has 14 amino acids. The CDR3: CASSPRPSGREQYF. In DNA form, the CDR3 reads TGTGCCAGCAGCCCCCGACCGTCGGGGAGGGAGCAGTACTTC.

This sequence joins TRBV9 and TRBJ2-1, with TRBD1 identical over 7 bases. With 0 bases clipped from V and 8 bases from J, the junction kept 2 bases outside the gene matches. Germline V gene sequence: CDR1 SGDLS, CDR2 YYNGEE. CDR3 length: 13 amino acids. In DNA form, the CDR3 reads TGTGCCAGCAGCGTAGGACAGGGTGATGAGCAGTTCTTC. This sequence encodes CASSVGQGDEQFF.

This clone was picked up a small number of times. The rearrangement uses TRBV9 and TRBJ1-2; the D gene is possibly TRBD1 (5 bases). Trimming took 4 bases from V and 8 from J, leaving 18 bases between them. CDR1 and CDR2 (germline): SGDLS, YYNGEE. The CDR3 runs to 14 residues. CDR3 sequence: CASSPRTGGGGYTF. In DNA, the CDR3 is TGTGCCAGCAGCCCCCGGACGGGGGGGGGAGGCTACACCTTC.